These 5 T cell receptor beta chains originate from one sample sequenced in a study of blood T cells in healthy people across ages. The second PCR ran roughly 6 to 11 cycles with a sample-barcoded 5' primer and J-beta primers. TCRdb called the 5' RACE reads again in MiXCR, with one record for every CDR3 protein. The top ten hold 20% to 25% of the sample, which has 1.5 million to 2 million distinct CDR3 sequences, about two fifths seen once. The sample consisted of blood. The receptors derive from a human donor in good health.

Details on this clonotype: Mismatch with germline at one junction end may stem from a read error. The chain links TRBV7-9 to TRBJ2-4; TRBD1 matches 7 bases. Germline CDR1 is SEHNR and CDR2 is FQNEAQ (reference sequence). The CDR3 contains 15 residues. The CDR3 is CAGSLASSGGDIQYF. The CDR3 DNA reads TGTGCCGGCAGCTTAGCGTCATCAGGGGGAGACATTCAGTACTTC.

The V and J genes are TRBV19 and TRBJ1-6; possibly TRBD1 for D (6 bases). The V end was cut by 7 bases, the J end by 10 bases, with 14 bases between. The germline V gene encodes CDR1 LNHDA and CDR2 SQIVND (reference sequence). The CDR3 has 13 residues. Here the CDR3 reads CASKVTGQSPLHF. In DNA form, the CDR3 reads TGTGCCAGTAAAGTGACAGGTCAATCACCCCTCCACTTT.

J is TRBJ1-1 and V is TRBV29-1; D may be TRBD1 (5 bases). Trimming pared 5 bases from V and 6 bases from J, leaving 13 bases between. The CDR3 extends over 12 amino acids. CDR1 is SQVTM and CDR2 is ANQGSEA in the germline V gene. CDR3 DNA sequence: TGCAGCGTTCAGCCTCAGGGTTCTGAAGCTTTCTTT. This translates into CSVQPQGSEAFF.

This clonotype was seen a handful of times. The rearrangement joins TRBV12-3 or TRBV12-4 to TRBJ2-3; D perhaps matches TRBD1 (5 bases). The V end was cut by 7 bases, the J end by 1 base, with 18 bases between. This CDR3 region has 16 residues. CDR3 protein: CASNPQGFLGTDTQYF. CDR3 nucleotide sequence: TGTGCCAGCAACCCTCAGGGTTTTCTGGGCACAGATACGCAGTATTTT.

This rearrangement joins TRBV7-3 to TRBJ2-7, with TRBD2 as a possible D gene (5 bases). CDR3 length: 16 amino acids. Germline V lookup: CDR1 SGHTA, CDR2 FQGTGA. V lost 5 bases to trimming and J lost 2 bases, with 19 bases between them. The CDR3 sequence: CASSLTCWRATYEQYF. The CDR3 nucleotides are TGTGCCAGCAGCCTTACCTGCTGGCGGGCCACCTACGAGCAGTACTTC.